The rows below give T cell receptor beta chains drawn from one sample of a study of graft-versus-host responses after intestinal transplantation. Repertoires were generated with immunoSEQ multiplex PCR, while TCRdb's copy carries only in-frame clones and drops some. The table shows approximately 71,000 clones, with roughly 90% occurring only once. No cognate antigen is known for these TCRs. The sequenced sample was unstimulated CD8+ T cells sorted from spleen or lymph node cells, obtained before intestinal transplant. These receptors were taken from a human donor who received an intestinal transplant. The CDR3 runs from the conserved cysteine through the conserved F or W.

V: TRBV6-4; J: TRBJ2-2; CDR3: CASSGTSGSTGELFF
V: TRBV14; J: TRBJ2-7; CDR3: CASSLAGTGNYEQYF
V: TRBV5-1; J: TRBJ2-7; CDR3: CASSEGDTGLYEQYF
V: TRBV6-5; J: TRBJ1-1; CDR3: CASSYSWADYMGEAFF
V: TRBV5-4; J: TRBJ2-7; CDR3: CASSLVIRDDSSYEQYF
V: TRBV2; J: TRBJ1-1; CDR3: CASTEGTGTEAFF
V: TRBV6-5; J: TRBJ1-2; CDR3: CASSLSPRSYGYTF
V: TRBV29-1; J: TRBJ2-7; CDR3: CSGRQDYEQYF
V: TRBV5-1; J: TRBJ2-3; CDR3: CASSLSPSGGDTQYF
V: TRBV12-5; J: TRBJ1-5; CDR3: CASGWEQGHSNQPQHF
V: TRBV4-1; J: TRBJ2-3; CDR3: CASSQVQGTDTQYF
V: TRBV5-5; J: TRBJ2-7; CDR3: CASSLGGVYEQYF
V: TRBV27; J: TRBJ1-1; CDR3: CASSPAQGTEAFF
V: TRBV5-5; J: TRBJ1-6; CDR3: CASSFGVQGTNSPLHF
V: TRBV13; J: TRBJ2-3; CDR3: CASSSGGSTDTQYF
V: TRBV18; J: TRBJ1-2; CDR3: CASSPSQLNYGYTF
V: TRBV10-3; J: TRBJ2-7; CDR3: CAISGGGGQAYEQYF
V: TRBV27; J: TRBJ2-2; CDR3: CATYRTGGTNTGELFF
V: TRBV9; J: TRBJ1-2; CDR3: CASRGGNQNYYGYTF
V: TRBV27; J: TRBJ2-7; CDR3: CASSQRGLSSYEQYF